This TCR beta chain originates from a study of blood T cells in healthy people across ages (dated by TCRdb to between 2015 and 2016). General notes on the study: In model experiments, template switching captured about one uniquely barcoded TCR beta cDNA molecule for every two T cells. Using deep sequencing normalized with unique cDNA molecular identifiers, the study measured how TCR beta repertoire diversity changes with age. The donors were split into four age groups: young (average 16 years), middle-aged (39), aged (about 56) and long-lived (82). To avoid experimental bias, donors of different ages were spread randomly across the sequencing lanes. For two donors (one aged 18 to 30 and one aged 80 or older), the study analyzed two additional independent replicas of 1 million unique cDNA reads from the same blood draw.

Its CDR3 holds 16 amino acids, cysteine through phenylalanine. The sequence is cut down to CDR3 DNA, 48 bases in frame from base 1. Trimming takes 6 bases off V and 2 bases off J; junction bases not matched to a gene: 10. The germline V gene specifies MNHEY as CDR1 and SVGAGI as CDR2. Receptor amplification or capture employed 5' RACE. The instrument given in TCRdb is Illumina HiSeq 2500. A second PCR of roughly 6 to 11 cycles was run with a J-beta primer mix and a sample-barcoded 5' primer. Each TCR beta cDNA molecule received a unique molecular identifier from a template-switch 5' adaptor carrying 12 random nucleotides. Each sample yielded at least 3 million CDR3-containing paired-end reads. First-strand cDNA synthesis was performed from all RNA using the Mint cDNA synthesis kit, with priming by a TRBC-specific oligonucleotide. Following uracil-DNA glycosylase treatment, a first 18-cycle PCR with universal primers M1SS and BC2_uni_R was performed on all cDNA. The study's own analysis went as follows. For normalization, 1 million high-quality reads were randomly selected from each sample, with every read carrying a distinct molecular identifier. Instead of being binned into consensus sequences, reads that shared molecular identifiers were thrown out. MiTCR, run with a Q25 quality threshold and the strictest error-elimination algorithm, handled CDR3 identification, clonotype clustering and error correction. A nonparametric unseen species model using Euler transformation provided a lower-bound estimate of total TCR beta diversity. The public reads were quality trimmed at Q25 with fastp and then assembled into clones with MiXCR by TCRdb, keeping productive beta chains. Under each unique CDR3 protein, matching rows form one entry showing the most common genes and DNA. TCRdb, not the original authors, processed these V and J calls. The sample contains about 1.5 million distinct CDR3 sequences, roughly two fifths of them found a single time. The ten top clones hold 4% of the sample.

The roughly 42 donors, aged about 6 to 100 years, were systemically healthy Caucasian individuals from Russia. About 9.1 milliliters of peripheral blood were collected from each donor into EDTA-treated Vacutainer tubes. Ficoll-Paque density-gradient centrifugation was used to isolate PBMCs, with at least 6.5 million per sample. Total RNA was extracted from PBMCs with Trizol reagent, with at least 6 micrograms obtained per sample. For every donor, flow cytometry on a PBMC aliquot measured the percentage of naive CD45RAhigh/CD27high T cells. Findings and caveats that apply to the study as a whole: Observed TCR beta diversity per million T cells fell roughly linearly with age, and a significant reduction was already apparent by age around 40. A strong correlation was found between observed TCR beta diversity and the percentage of naive T cells measured by flow cytometry. Compared with the aged group, the long-lived group had more naive CD4+ T cells, fewer expanded clones and increased TCR diversity, a pattern suggesting age selection. Because profiling used bulk unsorted PBMCs, naive and antigen-experienced compartments could not be compared conclusively. Estimates of total diversity based on one million sequenced T cells were considered lower bounds and underestimates. Donor CMV infection status was unknown, potentially confounding age-related changes in expanded clonotypes.

This clonotype has more than one count but fewer than ten. It has no known antigen specificity. Base qualities were left out, and no much larger clone turns up one base away. The sample comprised blood. The TCR comes from a young woman in good health. The chain was built from TRBV6-5 and TRBJ2-7; 10 central nucleotides agree with TRBD2. The CDR3 reads as follows: CASSHLLAGEPYEQYF. In nucleotides, the sequence is TGTGCCAGCAGCCACCTGCTAGCGGGAGAACCCTACGAGCAGTACTTC.